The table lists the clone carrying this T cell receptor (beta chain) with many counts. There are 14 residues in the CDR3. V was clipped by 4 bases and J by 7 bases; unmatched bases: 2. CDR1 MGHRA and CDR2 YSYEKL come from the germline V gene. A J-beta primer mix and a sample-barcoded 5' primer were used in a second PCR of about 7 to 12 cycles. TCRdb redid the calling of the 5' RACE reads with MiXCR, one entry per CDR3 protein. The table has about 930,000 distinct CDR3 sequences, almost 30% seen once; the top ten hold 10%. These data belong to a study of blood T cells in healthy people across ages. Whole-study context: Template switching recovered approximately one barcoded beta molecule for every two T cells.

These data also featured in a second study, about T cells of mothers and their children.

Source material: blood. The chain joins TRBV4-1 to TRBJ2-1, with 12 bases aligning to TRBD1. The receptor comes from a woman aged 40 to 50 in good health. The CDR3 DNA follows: TGCGCCAGCAGCCCGGGACAGGGGGCGAATGAGCAGTTCTTC. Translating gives CASSPGQGANEQFF.